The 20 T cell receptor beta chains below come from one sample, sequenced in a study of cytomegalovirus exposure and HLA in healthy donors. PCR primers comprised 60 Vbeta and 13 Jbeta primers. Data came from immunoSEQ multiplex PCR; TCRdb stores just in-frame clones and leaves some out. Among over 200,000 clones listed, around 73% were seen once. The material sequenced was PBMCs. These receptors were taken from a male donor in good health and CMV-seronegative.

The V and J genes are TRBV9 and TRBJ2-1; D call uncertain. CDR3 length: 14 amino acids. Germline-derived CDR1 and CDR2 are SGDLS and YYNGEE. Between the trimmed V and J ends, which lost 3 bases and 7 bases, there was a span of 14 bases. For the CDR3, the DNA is TGTGCCAGCAGCGCCGCAGATGTCGGGAATGAGCAGTTCTTC. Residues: CASSAADVGNEQFF.

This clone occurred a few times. The CDR3 loop is CASSLGLAPGELFF. CDR3 DNA sequence: TGTGCCAGCAGTTTGGGACTAGCGCCCGGGGAGCTGTTTTTT. This chain uses TRBV27 with TRBJ2-2; 10 bases line up with TRBD2. V was pared by 3 bases and J by 6 bases, with 1 base of the junction left unmatched. Germline V gives CDR1 MNHEY, CDR2 SMNVEV (reference sequence). This CDR3 spans 14 amino acids.

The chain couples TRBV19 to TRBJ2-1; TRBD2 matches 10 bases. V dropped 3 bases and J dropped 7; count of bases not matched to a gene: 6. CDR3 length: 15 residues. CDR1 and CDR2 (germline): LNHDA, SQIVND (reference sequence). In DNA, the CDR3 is TGTGCCAGTAGTATCTTCCCTAGCGGGAGTAATGAGCAGTTCTTC. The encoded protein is CASSIFPSGSNEQFF.

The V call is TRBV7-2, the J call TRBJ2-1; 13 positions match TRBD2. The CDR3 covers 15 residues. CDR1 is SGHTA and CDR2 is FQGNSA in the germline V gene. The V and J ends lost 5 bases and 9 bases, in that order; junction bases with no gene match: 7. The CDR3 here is CASSTRTSGRREQFF. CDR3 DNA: TGTGCCAGCAGCACGCGGACTAGCGGGAGACGTGAGCAGTTCTTC.

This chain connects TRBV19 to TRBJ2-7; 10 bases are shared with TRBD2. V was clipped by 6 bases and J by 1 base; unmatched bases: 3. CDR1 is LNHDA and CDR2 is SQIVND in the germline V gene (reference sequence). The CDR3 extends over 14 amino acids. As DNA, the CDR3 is TGTGCCAGTAGCCTAGCGGGAGATTCCTACGAGCAGTACTTC. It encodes CASSLAGDSYEQYF.

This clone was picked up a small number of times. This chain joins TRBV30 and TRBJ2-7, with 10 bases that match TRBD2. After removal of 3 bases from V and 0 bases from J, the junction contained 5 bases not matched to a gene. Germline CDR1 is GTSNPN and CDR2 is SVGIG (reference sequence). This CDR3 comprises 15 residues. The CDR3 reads CAWSSGTSVSYEQYF. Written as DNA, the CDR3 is TGTGCCTGGAGCTCCGGGACTAGCGTCTCCTACGAGCAGTACTTC.

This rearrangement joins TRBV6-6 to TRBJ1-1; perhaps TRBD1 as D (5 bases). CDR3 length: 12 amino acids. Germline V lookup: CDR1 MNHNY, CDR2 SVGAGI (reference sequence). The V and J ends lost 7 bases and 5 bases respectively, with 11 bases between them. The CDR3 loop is CASTYGGTEAFF. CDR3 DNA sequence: TGTGCCAGCACCTACGGGGGGACTGAAGCTTTCTTT.

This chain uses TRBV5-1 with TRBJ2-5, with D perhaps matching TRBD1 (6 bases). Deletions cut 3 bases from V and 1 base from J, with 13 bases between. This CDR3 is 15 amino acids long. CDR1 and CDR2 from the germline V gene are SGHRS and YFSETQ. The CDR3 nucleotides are TGCGCCAGCAGCTCCTCGACCAGGGGCCAAGAGACCCAGTACTTC. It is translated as CASSSSTRGQETQYF.

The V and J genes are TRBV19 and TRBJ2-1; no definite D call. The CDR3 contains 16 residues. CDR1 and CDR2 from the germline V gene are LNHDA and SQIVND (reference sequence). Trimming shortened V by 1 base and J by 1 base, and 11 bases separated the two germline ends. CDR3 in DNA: TGTGCCAGTAGTATAGGAAACAGTCCTTCCTACAATGAGCAGTTCTTC. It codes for CASSIGNSPSYNEQFF.

The chain's CDR3 is CAIKGVGTVAYEQYF. DNA for the CDR3: TGTGCCATCAAAGGAGTTGGGACAGTTGCCTACGAGCAGTACTTC. This chain connects TRBV10-3 to TRBJ2-7; 7 bases fit TRBD1. The junction had 11 bases not matched to a gene; V was cut back by 7 bases and J by 2 bases. The CDR3 totals 15 residues. In germline, CDR1 is ENHRY, CDR2 SYGVKD.

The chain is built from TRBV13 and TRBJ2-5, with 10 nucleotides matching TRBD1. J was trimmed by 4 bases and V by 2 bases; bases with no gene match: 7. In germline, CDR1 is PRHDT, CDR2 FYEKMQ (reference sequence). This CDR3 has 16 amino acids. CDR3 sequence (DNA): TGTGCCAGCAGCTTACGACAGGGGGCAGGTGGAGAGACCCAGTACTTC. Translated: CASSLRQGAGGETQYF. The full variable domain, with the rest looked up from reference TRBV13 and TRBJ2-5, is AAGVIQSPRHLIKEKRETATLKCYPIPRHDTVYWYQQGPGQDPQFLISFYEKMQSDKGSIPDRFSAQQFSDYHSELNMSSLELGDSALYFCASSLRQGAGGETQYFGPGTRLLVL.

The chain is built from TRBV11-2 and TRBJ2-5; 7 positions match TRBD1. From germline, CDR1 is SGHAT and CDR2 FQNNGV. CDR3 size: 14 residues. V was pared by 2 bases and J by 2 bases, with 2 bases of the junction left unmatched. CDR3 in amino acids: CASSLLQGQETQYF. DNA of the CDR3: TGTGCCAGCAGCTTATTACAGGGGCAAGAGACCCAGTACTTC.

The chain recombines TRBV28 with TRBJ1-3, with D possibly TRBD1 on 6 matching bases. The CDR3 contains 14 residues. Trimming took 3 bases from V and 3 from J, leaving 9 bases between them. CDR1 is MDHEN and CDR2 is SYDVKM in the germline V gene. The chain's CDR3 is CASSFRGDGNTIYF. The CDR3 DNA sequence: TGTGCCAGCAGTTTCAGGGGAGATGGAAACACCATATATTTT.

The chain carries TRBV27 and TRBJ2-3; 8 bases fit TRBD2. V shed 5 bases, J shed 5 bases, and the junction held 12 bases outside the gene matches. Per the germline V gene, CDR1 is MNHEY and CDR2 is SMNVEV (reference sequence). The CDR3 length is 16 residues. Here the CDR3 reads CASSKGLAGPRDTQYF. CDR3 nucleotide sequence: TGTGCCAGCAGTAAGGGTCTAGCGGGCCCGCGAGATACGCAGTATTTT.

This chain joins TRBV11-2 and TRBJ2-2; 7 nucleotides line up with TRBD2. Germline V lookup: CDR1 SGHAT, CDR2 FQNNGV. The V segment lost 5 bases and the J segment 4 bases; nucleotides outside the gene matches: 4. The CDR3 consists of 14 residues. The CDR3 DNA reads TGTGCCAGCAGCCCATGGGGGGGCACCGGGGAGCTGTTTTTT. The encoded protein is CASSPWGGTGELFF.

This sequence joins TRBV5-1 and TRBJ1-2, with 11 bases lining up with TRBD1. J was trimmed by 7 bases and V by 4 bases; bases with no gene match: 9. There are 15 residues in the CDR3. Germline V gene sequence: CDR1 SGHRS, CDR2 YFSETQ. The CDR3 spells CASSAGQGASGGYTF. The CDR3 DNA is TGCGCCAGCAGCGCCGGACAGGGGGCCTCAGGTGGCTACACCTTC.

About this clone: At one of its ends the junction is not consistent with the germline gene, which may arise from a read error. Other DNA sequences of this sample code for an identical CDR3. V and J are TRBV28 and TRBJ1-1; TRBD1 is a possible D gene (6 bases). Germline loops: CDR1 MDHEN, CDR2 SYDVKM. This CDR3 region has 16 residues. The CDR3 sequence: CASSPVGGARDTEAFF. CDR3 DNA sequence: TGTGCCAGCAGTCCGGTGGGGGGGGCGCGGGACACCGAAGCTTTCTTT.

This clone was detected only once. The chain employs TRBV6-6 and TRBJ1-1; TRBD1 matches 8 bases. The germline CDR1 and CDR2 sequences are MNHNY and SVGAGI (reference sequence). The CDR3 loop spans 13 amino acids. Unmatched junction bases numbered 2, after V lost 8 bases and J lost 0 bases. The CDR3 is CASRQGMNTEAFF. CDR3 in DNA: TGTGCCAGCCGACAGGGGATGAACACTGAAGCTTTCTTT.

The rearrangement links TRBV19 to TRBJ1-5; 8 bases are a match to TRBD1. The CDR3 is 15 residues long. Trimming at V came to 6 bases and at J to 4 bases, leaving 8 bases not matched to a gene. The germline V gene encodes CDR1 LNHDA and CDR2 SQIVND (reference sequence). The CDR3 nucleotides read TGTGCCAGTAGCAAACCAGGGGGCCGGAATCAGCCCCAGCATTTT. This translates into CASSKPGGRNQPQHF.

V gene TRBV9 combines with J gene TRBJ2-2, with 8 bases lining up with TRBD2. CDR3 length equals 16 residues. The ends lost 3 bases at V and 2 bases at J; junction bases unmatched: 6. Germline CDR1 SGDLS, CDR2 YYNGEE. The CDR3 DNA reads TGTGCCAGCAGCGCCGGACTAGCAGATAACACCGGGGAGCTGTTTTTT. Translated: CASSAGLADNTGELFF.